The TCR beta chain described here comes from a study of blood T cell repertoires in COVID-19. In the study overall: Some COVID-19 samples were acute and others convalescent; all came from the United States, Italy and Spain. Sample material is recorded as cDNA or gDNA derived from T cells, B-cell-depleted T cells, or PBMCs.

Looked up from germline, CDR1 is SGHDN and CDR2 is FVKESK. The CDR3 extends over 15 amino acids. V lost 1 base to trimming and J lost 8 bases, with 17 bases between them. Per the original methods: Amplification with reference gene primers provided the estimates of nucleated cell counts. Measured with immunoSEQ multiplex PCR; TCRdb has only the in-frame clones, and not every one. The V and J calls and clone size were taken over from that table, and D and trimming were inferred from the DNA. The sample shows 200,000 or so clones, over 80% of them seen only once. Sequenced input: peripheral blood. The rearrangement uses TRBV14 and TRBJ1-1, with D hard to call. The receptor comes from a woman aged 25-40 years with acute or convalescent COVID-19. In DNA, the CDR3 is TGTGCCAGCAGCCAAGTAGCATTTATGACCCCCGAAGCTTTCTTT. It translates to CASSQVAFMTPEAFF.